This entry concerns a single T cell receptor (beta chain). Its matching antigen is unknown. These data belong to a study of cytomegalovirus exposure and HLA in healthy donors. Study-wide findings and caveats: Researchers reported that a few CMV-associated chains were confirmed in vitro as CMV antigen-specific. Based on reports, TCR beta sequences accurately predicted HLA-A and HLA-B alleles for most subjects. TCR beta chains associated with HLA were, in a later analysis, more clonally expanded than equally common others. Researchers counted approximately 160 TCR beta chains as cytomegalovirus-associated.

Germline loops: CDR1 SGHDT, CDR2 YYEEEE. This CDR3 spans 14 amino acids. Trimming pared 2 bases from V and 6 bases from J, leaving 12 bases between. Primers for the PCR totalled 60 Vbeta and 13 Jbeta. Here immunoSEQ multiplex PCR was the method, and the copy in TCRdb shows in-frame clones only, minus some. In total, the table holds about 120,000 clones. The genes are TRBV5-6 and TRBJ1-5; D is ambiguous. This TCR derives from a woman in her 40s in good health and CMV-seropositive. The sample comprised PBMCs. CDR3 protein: CASSFYPPGQPQHF. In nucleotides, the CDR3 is TGTGCCAGCAGCTTCTATCCCCCTGGTCAGCCCCAGCATTTT.